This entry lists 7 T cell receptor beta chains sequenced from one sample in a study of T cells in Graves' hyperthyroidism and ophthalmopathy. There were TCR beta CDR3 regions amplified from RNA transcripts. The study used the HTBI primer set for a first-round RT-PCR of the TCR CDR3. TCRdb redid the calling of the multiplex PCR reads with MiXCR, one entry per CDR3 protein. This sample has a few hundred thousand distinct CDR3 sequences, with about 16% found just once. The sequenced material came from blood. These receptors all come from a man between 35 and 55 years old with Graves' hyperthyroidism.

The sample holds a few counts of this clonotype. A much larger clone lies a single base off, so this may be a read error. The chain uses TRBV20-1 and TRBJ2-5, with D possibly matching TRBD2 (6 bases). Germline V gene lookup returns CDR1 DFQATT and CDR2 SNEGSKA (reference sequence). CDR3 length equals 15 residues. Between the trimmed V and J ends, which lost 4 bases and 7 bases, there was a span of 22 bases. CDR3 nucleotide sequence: TGCAGTGCTAACCCTCGGGGAGCAAGGGGAGGGACCCAGTACTTC. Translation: CSANPRGARGGTQYF.

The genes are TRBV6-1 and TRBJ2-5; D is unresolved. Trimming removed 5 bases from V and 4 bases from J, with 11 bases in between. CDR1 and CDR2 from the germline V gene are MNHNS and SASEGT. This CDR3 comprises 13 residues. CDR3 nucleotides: TGTGCCAGCAGTTTCAGGACCGTAGAGACCCAGTACTTC. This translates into CASSFRTVETQYF.

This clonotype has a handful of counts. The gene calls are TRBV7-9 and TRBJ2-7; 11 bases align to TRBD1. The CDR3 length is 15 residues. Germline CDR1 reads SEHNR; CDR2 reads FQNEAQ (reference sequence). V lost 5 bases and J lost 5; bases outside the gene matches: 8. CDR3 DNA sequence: TGTGCCAGCAGCCCGGGACAGGGGGACAGTAACGAGCAGTACTTC. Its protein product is CASSPGQGDSNEQYF.

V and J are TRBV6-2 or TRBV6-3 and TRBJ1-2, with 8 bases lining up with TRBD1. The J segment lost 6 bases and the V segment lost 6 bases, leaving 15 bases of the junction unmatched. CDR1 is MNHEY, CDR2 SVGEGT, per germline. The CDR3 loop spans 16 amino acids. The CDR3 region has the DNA TGTGCCAGCAGACCCCGAATTCCGGACAGGGACCATGGCTACACCTTC. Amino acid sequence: CASRPRIPDRDHGYTF.

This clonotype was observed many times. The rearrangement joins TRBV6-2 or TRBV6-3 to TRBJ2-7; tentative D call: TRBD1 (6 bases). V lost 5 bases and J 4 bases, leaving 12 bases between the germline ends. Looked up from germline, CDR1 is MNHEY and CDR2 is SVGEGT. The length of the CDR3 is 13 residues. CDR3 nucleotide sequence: TGTGCCAGCAGTCCAACAGGGATTTACGAGCAGTACTTC. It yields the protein CASSPTGIYEQYF.

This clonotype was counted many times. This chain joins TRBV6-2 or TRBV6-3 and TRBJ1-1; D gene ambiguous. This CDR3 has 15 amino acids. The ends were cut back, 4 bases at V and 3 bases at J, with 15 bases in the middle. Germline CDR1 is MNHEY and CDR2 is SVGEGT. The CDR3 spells CASSSRPLTDTEAFF. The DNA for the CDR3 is TGTGCCAGCAGTTCCAGACCATTGACGGACACTGAAGCTTTCTTT.

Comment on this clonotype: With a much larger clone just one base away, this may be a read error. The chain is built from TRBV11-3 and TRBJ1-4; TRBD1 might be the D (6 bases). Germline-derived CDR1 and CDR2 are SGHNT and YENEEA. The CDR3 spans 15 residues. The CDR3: CASSLTPDSNERLFF. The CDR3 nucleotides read TGTGCCAGCAGCCTTACCCCGGACAGTAATGAAAGACTGTTTTTT.